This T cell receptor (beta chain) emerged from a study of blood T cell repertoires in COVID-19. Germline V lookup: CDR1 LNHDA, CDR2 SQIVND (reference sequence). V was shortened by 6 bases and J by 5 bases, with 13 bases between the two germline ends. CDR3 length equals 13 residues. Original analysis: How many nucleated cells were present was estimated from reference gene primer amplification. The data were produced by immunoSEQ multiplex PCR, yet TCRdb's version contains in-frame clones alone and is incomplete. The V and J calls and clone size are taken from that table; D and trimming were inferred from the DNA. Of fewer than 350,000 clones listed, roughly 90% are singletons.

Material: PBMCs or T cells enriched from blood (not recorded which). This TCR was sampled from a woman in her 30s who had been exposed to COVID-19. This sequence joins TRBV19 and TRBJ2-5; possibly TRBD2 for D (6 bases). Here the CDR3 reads CASRTGASETQYF. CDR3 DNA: TGTGCCAGTAGGACGGGAGCCAGTGAGACCCAGTACTTC.